The following is a T cell receptor (beta chain) sequence with its context. No cognate antigen has been identified for it. No clone much larger than this one lies a single base away; base qualities are absent. TCRbeta CDR3 regions were amplified from genomic DNA by means of the immunoSEQ Assay, a bias-controlled multiplex PCR. As for how the authors treated the data: The number of nucleated cells in each sample was estimated by amplification of reference gene primers within the assay. To quantify the absolute abundance of each unique TCRbeta CDR3 rearrangement, sequence reads were collapsed and filtered. For each sample, productive Simpson clonality was calculated by taking the square root of Simpson's diversity index across productive rearrangements. This is the immuneACCESS table as TCRdb keeps it, with only in-frame sequences that have V and J called. A part of the clones is gone; compared with another copy, unresolved V genes explain less than half, and the rest is unexplained. For V, J and clone size, that table is used; D and trimming come from the DNA. Present in this sample are about 210,000 clones, around four fifths of which were seen just once. The leading ten clones occupy 7% to 10% of the sample.

The entry originates in a study of blood T cell repertoires in COVID-19 (TCRdb year 2020). Concerning the study at large: Collaborator samples came from the United States, Italy and Spain and covered acute and convalescent phases of COVID-19. The samples were drawn from the first 160 participants of the ongoing ImmuneRACE study and from 1,254 subjects provided by 6 global collaborators. Nearly every sample came with metadata listing a de-identified subject ID, COVID-19 status, age in years and sex. Deeply sampled blood TCRbeta repertoires from subjects exposed to, actively infected with, or recovered from COVID-19 were included in the dataset. The material from the prospective study consisted of cDNA or gDNA derived from T cells, B-cell-depleted T cells, or PBMCs. A freely available public database, intended as a resource for researchers studying the immune response to SARS-CoV-2, is where the repertoires were released. Where available, HLA class I and class II types were taken from metadata supplied by the sample provider and were not determined by assay-based typing. Paper-wide results and their limitations: The amount of clinical and demographic metadata varied by source and participant and was provided uncurated.

From its cysteine to its phenylalanine, the CDR3 spans 14 amino acids. The read is trimmed to its CDR3 DNA, 42 bases read in frame from base 1. CDR1 and CDR2 (SGHRS, YFSETQ) derive from the germline V gene. V is pruned by 4 bases and J by 8 bases, leaving 7 bases of the junction without a gene match. Collaborating institutions collected whole blood in K2EDTA tubes following their own protocols. Collaborator samples were shipped for TCRbeta analysis as frozen whole blood, isolated PBMCs, or DNA extracted from either sample type. This sequence originates from a woman in her forties or fifties with acute or convalescent COVID-19. Sequencing was done on a sample of peripheral blood. The chain was built from TRBV5-1 and TRBJ1-2, with 11 bases aligning to TRBD1. The DNA sequence reads TGCGCCAGCAGCGAGGACAGGGGGCTTCGAGGCTACACCTTC. This encodes CASSEDRGLRGYTF.